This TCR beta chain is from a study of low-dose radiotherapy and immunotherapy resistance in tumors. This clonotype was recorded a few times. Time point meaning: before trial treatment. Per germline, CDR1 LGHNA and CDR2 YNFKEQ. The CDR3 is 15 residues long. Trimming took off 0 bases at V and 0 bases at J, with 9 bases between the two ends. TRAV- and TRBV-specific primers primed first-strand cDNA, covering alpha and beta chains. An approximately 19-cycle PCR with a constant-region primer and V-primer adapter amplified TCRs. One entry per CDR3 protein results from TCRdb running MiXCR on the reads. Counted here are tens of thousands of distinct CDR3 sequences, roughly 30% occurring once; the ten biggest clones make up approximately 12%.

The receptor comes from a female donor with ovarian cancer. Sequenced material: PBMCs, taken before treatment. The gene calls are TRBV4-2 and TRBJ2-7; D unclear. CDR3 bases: TGTGCCAGCAGCCAAGATCTGGGCACCTCCTACGAGCAGTACTTC. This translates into CASSQDLGTSYEQYF.